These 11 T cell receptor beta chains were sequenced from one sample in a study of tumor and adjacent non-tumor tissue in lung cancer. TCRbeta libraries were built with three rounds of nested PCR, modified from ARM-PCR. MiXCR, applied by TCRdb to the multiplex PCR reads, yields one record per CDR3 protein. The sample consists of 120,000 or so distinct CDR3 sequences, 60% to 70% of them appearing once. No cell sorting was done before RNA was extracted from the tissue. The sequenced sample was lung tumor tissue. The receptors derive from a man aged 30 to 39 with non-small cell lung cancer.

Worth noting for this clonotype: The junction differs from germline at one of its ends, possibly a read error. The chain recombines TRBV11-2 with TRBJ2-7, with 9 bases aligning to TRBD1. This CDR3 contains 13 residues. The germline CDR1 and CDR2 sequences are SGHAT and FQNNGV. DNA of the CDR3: TGTGGCAGCAGTCACGACAGGGGGTACGAGCAGTACTTC. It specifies CGSSHDRGYEQYF. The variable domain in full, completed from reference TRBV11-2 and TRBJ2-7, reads EAGVAQSPRYKIIEKRQSVAFWCNPISGHATLYWYQQILGQGPKLLIQFQNNGVVDDSQLPKDRFSAERLKGVDSTLKIQPAKLEDSAVYLCGSSHDRGYEQYFGPGTRLTVT.

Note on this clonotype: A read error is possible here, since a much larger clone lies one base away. CDR3 coding DNA: TGCAATGCTTCAGGGCATGGCTACACCTTC. Protein: CNASGHGYTF. The chain joins TRBV20-1 to TRBJ1-2; tentatively, D is TRBD1 (5 bases). Germline CDR1 is DFQATT and CDR2 is SNEGSKA (reference sequence). The CDR3 has 10 residues.

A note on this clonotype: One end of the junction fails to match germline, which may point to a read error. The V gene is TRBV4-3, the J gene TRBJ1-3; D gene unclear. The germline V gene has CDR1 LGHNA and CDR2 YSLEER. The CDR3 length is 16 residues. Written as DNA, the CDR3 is TGCGCCTGCAGCCAAGATATGACTAGTTCTGGAAACACCATATATTTT. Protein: CACSQDMTSSGNTIYF.

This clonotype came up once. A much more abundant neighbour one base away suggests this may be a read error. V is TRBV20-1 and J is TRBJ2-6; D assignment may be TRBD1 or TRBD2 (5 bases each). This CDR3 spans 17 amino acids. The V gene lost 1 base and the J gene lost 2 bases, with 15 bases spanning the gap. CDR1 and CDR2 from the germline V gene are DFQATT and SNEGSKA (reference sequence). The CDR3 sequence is CSARGDLFDAGANVLTF. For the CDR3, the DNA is TGCAGTGCTAGAGGGGACCTCTTTGATGCTGGGGCCAACGTCCTGACTTTC.

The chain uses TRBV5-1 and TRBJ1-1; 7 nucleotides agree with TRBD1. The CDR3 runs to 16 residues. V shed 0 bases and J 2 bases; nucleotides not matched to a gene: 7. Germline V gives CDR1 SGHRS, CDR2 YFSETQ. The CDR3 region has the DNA TGCGCCAGCAGCTTGGGGCCTACAGGGGCCAACACTGAAGCTTTCTTT. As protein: CASSLGPTGANTEAFF.

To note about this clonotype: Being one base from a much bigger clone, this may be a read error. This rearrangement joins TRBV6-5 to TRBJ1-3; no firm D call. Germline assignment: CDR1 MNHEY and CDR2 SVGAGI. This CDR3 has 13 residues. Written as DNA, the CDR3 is TGTTCCAGCACGGCAGACTCTGGAAACACCATATATTTT. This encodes CSSTADSGNTIYF.

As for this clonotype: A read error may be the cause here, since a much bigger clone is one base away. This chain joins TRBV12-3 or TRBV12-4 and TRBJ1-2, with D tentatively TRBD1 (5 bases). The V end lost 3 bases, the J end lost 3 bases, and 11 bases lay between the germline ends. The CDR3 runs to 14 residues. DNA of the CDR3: TGTGCCAGCAGTTTTGAACAGGCTGACTATGGCTACACCTTC. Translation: CASSFEQADYGYTF.

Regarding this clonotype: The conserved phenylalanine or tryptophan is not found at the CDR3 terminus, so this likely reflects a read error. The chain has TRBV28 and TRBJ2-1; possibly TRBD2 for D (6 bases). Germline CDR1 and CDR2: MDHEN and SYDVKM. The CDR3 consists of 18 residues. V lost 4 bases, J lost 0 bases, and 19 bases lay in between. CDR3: CASSSPIAEKTSYNEQFI. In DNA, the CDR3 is TGTGCCAGCAGTTCCCCTATAGCGGAGAAGACCTCCTACAATGAGCAGTTCATC.

The CDR3 DNA follows: TGTGCCAATAGCCAAAGACTCGACACAGATACGCAGTATTTT. It yields the protein CANSQRLDTDTQYF. V and J are TRBV4-2 and TRBJ2-3; D is ambiguous. Germline V lookup: CDR1 LGHNA, CDR2 YNFKEQ. The CDR3 is 14 residues long. The V end was cut by 10 bases, the J end by 2 bases, with 16 bases between.

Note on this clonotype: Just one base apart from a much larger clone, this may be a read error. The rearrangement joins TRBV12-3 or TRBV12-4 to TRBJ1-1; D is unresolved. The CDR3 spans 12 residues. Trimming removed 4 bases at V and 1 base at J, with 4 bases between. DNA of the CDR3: TGTGCCAGCAGTTCCCGGAACACTGAAGCTTTCTTT. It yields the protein CASSSRNTEAFF.

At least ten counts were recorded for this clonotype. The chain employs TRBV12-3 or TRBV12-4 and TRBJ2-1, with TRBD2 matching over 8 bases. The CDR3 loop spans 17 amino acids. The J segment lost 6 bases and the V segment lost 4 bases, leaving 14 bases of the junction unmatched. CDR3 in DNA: TGTGCCAGCAGTTCTTGGCGCAGCGGGGGAACGTCCAATGAGCAGTTCTTC. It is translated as CASSSWRSGGTSNEQFF.